The next 21 T cell receptor beta chains were all read from a single sample in a study of cytomegalovirus exposure and HLA in healthy donors. 60 Vbeta and 13 Jbeta primers were used in PCR. Measured with immunoSEQ multiplex PCR; TCRdb has only the in-frame clones, and not every one. The sample records under 85,000 clones, approximately 68% being singletons. The sample was PBMCs. The receptors stem from a woman aged 25 to 39 in good health and CMV-seronegative.

This clone was counted once. V gene TRBV2 combines with J gene TRBJ1-1; D remains unclear. Germline assignment: CDR1 SNHLY and CDR2 FYNNEI. The V end lost 8 bases, the J end lost 0 bases, and 13 bases lay between the germline ends. This CDR3 region has 14 residues. CDR3 bases: TGTGCCAGCGAGGAGGAGGAGGTGAACACTGAAGCTTTCTTT. Translation gives CASEEEEVNTEAFF.

V gene TRBV5-4 combines with J gene TRBJ2-7, with TRBD1 matching over 8 bases. The CDR3 is made up of 13 amino acids. Germline-derived CDR1 and CDR2 are SGHNT and YYREEE (reference sequence). The V segment lost 3 bases and the J segment 5 bases; nucleotides outside the gene matches: 4. The CDR3 here is CASSYDRGNEQYF. CDR3 in DNA: TGTGCCAGCAGCTATGACAGGGGTAACGAGCAGTACTTC.

This clone was seen ten or more times. The chain employs TRBV5-1 and TRBJ2-3; D may be TRBD2 (8 bases). Per the germline V gene, CDR1 is SGHRS and CDR2 is YFSETQ. The CDR3 length is 20 residues. V was trimmed by 0 bases and J by 2 bases, leaving 25 bases between them. The chain's CDR3 is CASSLGPLRDSGGLTDTQYF. CDR3 nucleotide sequence: TGCGCCAGCAGCTTGGGCCCCCTGCGGGACAGCGGGGGACTCACAGATACGCAGTATTTT.

The rearrangement links TRBV30 to TRBJ1-1; D is perhaps TRBD1 (5 bases). CDR1 is GTSNPN, CDR2 SVGIG, per germline (reference sequence). The CDR3 runs to 16 residues. V was clipped by 3 bases and J by 0 bases, with 17 bases between them. CDR3 sequence: CAWSHPRRGLNTEAFF. Written as DNA, the CDR3 is TGTGCCTGGAGCCACCCTAGGAGGGGCCTGAACACTGAAGCTTTCTTT.

The genes are TRBV25-1 and TRBJ2-1; 9 bases match TRBD2. J lost 6 bases, V lost 1 base, and 4 bases had no gene match. The CDR3 extends over 15 amino acids. In germline, CDR1 is MGHDK, CDR2 SYGVNS. This CDR3 reads CASSEFGGGVNEQFF. The CDR3 DNA is TGTGCCAGCAGTGAATTCGGCGGGGGGGTCAATGAGCAGTTCTTC.

This clone was seen more than once but under ten times. This chain uses TRBV5-6 with TRBJ2-7; 10 bases are a match to TRBD2. This CDR3 has 16 residues. Germline CDR1 reads SGHDT; CDR2 reads YYEEEE. The V gene end was trimmed by 2 bases and the J gene end by 2 bases; junction bases not matched to a gene: 7. CDR3 DNA: TGTGCCAGCAGCTTCGATTCTAGCGGGGGACCCTACGAGCAGTACTTC. Residues: CASSFDSSGGPYEQYF.

V and J are TRBV4-2 and TRBJ1-3; 7 positions match TRBD1. The CDR3 has 16 residues. V trimming: 1 base; J trimming: 0 bases; junction bases outside the gene matches: 3. Germline V gives CDR1 LGHNA, CDR2 YNFKEQ. The CDR3 reads CASSQGQGSSGNTIYF. Here the CDR3 DNA reads TGTGCCAGCAGCCAAGGACAGGGATCCTCTGGAAACACCATATATTTT.

Comments on this clone: Compared with germline, one end of the junction differs, possibly owing to a read error. The CDR3 protein is CSVEARSNAGELFF. As DNA, the CDR3 is TGCAGCGTTGAGGCTCGATCGAACGCCGGGGAGCTGTTTTTT. This chain links TRBV29-1 with TRBJ2-2; no firm D call. The CDR3 is made up of 14 amino acids. Germline CDR1 is SQVTM and CDR2 is ANQGSEA.

The sample holds a few counts of this clone. Other DNA sequences in the sample encode the same CDR3. The chain carries TRBV2 and TRBJ2-5; D unclear. Germline V gene sequence: CDR1 SNHLY, CDR2 FYNNEI. The V and J ends lost 2 bases and 3 bases respectively, with 7 bases between them. The CDR3 contains 13 residues. The DNA for the CDR3 is TGTGCCAGCAGTGAAAACAAGAAAGAGACCCAGTACTTC. As protein: CASSENKKETQYF.

The V gene is TRBV4-3, the J gene TRBJ2-3, with D possibly being TRBD2 (5 bases). The CDR3 consists of 15 residues. Trimming removed 2 bases at V and 4 bases at J, with 13 bases between. Per the germline V gene, CDR1 is LGHNA and CDR2 is YSLEER. This chain's CDR3 is CASSQFQRSADTQYF. For the CDR3, the DNA is TGCGCCAGCAGCCAATTCCAGCGGAGCGCAGATACGCAGTATTTT.

This clone was counted only a few times. This chain joins TRBV7-2 and TRBJ2-3; 7 positions agree with TRBD2. The V and J ends lost 5 bases and 4 bases, in that order; junction bases with no gene match: 9. Germline V gene data show CDR1 as SGHTA and CDR2 as FQGNSA. The CDR3 loop spans 15 amino acids. The CDR3 loop reads CASSRVGGGSDTQYF. For the CDR3, the DNA is TGTGCCAGCAGCCGAGTGGGCGGGGGTTCAGATACGCAGTATTTT.

This clone has a handful of counts. The chain uses TRBV10-1 and TRBJ1-1; TRBD1 agrees at 7 bases. V trimming: 3 bases; J trimming: 6 bases; junction bases outside the gene matches: 10. Looked up from germline, CDR1 is WNHNN and CDR2 is SYGVQD (reference sequence). This CDR3 has 15 amino acids. The CDR3 reads CASSDDLGQRAEAFF. DNA of the CDR3: TGCGCCAGCAGTGACGATCTGGGACAGAGAGCTGAAGCTTTCTTT.

This chain uses TRBV7-9 with TRBJ1-1; the D is unclear. Germline CDR1 and CDR2: SEHNR and FQNEAQ (reference sequence). This CDR3 contains 13 residues. The ends were cut back, 5 bases at V and 2 bases at J, with 9 bases in the middle. CDR3 sequence reads: CASSPVPNTEAFF. As DNA, the CDR3 is TGTGCCAGCAGCCCGGTTCCTAACACTGAAGCTTTCTTT.

The chain couples TRBV25-1 to TRBJ2-5; D possibly corresponds to TRBD2 (5 bases). Germline CDR1 MGHDK, CDR2 SYGVNS. Deletions cut 4 bases from V and 3 bases from J, with 15 bases between. The length of the CDR3 is 15 residues. The CDR3 sequence is CASSGFGAGKETQYF. The CDR3 region has the DNA TGTGCCAGCAGTGGATTCGGCGCGGGTAAAGAGACCCAGTACTTC.

The gene calls are TRBV2 and TRBJ2-3; possible D gene TRBD1, 6 bases. Between the trimmed V and J ends, which lost 3 bases and 5 bases, there was a span of 9 bases. The CDR3 has 13 amino acids. Per germline, CDR1 SNHLY and CDR2 FYNNEI. The CDR3: CASSDQGLDTQYF. The DNA for the CDR3 is TGTGCCAGCAGTGATCAGGGGCTAGATACGCAGTATTTT.

The chain couples TRBV4-2 to TRBJ2-7, with 11 positions matching TRBD2. Germline trimming cut 0 bases from V and 4 bases from J; bases unmatched to any gene: 5. The CDR3 extends over 16 amino acids. CDR1 is LGHNA, CDR2 YNFKEQ, per germline. CDR3 DNA sequence: TGTGCCAGCAGCCAAGAAATAGCGGGGGGGCGATACGAGCAGTACTTC. It yields the protein CASSQEIAGGRYEQYF.

The chain links TRBV7-9 to TRBJ1-5; weak D call: TRBD1 (5 bases). CDR3 length equals 14 residues. The germline gives CDR1 SEHNR, CDR2 FQNEAQ (reference sequence). The V and J ends lost 5 bases and 4 bases respectively, with 12 bases between them. As DNA, the CDR3 is TGTGCCAGCAGCCCCCTCGGGGGAAATCAGCCCCAGCATTTT. Encoded protein: CASSPLGGNQPQHF.

This chain uses TRBV9 with TRBJ2-7, with 9 positions matching TRBD1. The CDR3 totals 14 residues. V was clipped by 3 bases and J by 6 bases; unmatched bases: 7. Germline V gene lookup returns CDR1 SGDLS and CDR2 YYNGEE. The chain's CDR3 is CASSAGTGIFEQYF. CDR3 coding DNA: TGTGCCAGCAGCGCCGGGACAGGGATCTTCGAGCAGTACTTC.

V gene TRBV9 combines with J gene TRBJ2-7; TRBD2 matches 7 bases. After removal of 3 bases from V and 7 bases from J, the junction contained 1 base not matched to a gene. CDR1 is SGDLS, CDR2 YYNGEE, per germline. The CDR3 runs to 11 residues. In DNA form, the CDR3 reads TGTGCCAGCAGCGCCGGGGGGGAGCAGTACTTC. Protein product: CASSAGGEQYF.

This sequence joins TRBV2 and TRBJ1-3; 12 bases line up with TRBD1. CDR3 length: 15 residues. V trimming: 9 bases; J trimming: 1 base; junction bases outside the gene matches: 4. Germline CDR1 reads SNHLY; CDR2 reads FYNNEI. The CDR3 sequence is CARGGQGASGNTIYF. CDR3 nucleotides: TGTGCCAGGGGGGGACAGGGGGCATCTGGAAACACCATATATTTT.

This chain connects TRBV6-5 to TRBJ2-1; possible D gene TRBD2, 5 bases. The V end lost 2 bases, the J end lost 6 bases, and 8 bases lay between the germline ends. The CDR3 length is 13 residues. CDR1 and CDR2 (germline): MNHEY, SVGAGI. As DNA, the CDR3 is TGTGCCAGCAGTTACGGGGAGCGCAATGAGCAGTTCTTC. Encoded protein: CASSYGERNEQFF.